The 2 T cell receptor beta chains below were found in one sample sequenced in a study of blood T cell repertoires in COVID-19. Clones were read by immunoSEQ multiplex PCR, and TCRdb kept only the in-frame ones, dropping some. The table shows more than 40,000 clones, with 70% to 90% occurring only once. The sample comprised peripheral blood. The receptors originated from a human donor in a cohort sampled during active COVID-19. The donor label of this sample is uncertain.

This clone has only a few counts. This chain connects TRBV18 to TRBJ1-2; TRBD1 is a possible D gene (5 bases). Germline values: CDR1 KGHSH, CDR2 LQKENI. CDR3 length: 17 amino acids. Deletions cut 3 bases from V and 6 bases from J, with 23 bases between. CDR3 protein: CASSPPRMGGERDGYTF. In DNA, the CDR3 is TGTGCCAGCTCACCCCCACGGATGGGAGGGGAAAGGGATGGCTACACCTTC.

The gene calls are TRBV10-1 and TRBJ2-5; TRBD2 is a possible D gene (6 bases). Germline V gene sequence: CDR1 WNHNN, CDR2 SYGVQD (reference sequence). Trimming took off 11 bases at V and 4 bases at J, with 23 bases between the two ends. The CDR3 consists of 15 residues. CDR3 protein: CAPRRDPLKGETQYF. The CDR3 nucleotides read TGCGCCCCCAGGCGGGACCCCCTTAAAGGAGAGACCCAGTACTTC.